This entry features one T cell receptor beta chain sequence. Its target is not known. This entry belongs to a study of OX40 agonist ivuxolimab in advanced cancers. Study as a whole: The study enrolled dose-escalation patients with hepatocellular carcinoma, melanoma, renal cell or head and neck cancer. The group had a mean age of about 64 years, ranged from roughly 20 to 79, and was 80% to 90% male.

The CDR3 sequence is 16 residues long. The V gene end was trimmed by 0 bases and the J gene end by 4 bases; junction bases not matched to a gene: 6. In germline, CDR1 is SGHRS, CDR2 YFSETQ. The repertoire was sequenced with immunoSEQ multiplex PCR; TCRdb's copy has only in-frame clones and lacks some. Of under 13,000 clones in the sample, about 85% are singletons; the top ten hold around 15%. The study's findings and limits: More expanded clones were seen, on average, in CD8+ T cells than in CD4+.

The chain employs TRBV5-1 and TRBJ2-1; 8 nucleotides align to TRBD2. Sample: CD4+ or CD8+ T cells sorted from blood, taken in a trial of the OX40 agonist ivuxolimab. The sequence was obtained from an adult with an advanced solid tumor such as melanoma, head and neck, liver or kidney cancer. The CDR3, as DNA: TGCGCCAGCAGCTTGGTGGGCGGGAGGATATACAATGAGCAGTTCTTC. It yields the protein CASSLVGGRIYNEQFF.